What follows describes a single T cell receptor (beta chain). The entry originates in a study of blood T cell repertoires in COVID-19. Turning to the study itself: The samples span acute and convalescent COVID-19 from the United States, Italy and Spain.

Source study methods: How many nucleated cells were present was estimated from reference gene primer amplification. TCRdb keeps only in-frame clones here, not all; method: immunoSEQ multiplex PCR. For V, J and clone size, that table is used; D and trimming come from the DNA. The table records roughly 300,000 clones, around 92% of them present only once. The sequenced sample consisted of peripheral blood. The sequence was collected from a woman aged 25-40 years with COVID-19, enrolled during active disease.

CDR3 region: CASSEAVGTGYGYTF. The CDR3 DNA follows: TGTGCCAGCAGTGAAGCGGTGGGGACAGGGTATGGCTACACCTTC. The rearrangement links TRBV6-1 to TRBJ1-2; 9 bases map to TRBD1. J lost 5 bases, V lost 0 bases, and 4 bases had no gene match. Germline V gene data show CDR1 as MNHNS and CDR2 as SASEGT. CDR3 length: 15 amino acids.